A single sample is the source of the 4 T cell receptor beta chains below, sequenced in a study of T cells in Graves' hyperthyroidism and ophthalmopathy. RNA transcripts yielded amplified TCR beta CDR3 regions. With the HTBI primer set, the TCR CDR3 went through a first round of RT-PCR. TCRdb re-called the multiplex PCR reads through MiXCR, storing one row per CDR3 protein. Among 550,000 to 800,000 distinct CDR3 sequences, 15% to 20% were seen once, and the ten largest hold around 8.1%. The sample consisted of blood. These receptor sequences come from a man aged 18 to 35 with Graves' hyperthyroidism.

This clonotype was seen at least ten times. J is TRBJ2-5 and V is TRBV28, with no clear D. Trimming stripped 6 bases from V and 4 bases from J, with 15 bases between. CDR1 is MDHEN, CDR2 SYDVKM, per germline. This CDR3 is built from 14 residues. The CDR3 sequence: CASSYRAEIETQYF. The CDR3 nucleotides read TGTGCCAGCAGCTATCGGGCGGAGATAGAGACCCAGTACTTC. The variable domain in full, completed from reference TRBV28 and TRBJ2-5, reads DVKVTQSSRYLVKRTGEKVFLECVQDMDHENMFWYRQDPGLGLRLIYFSYDVKMKEKGDIPEGYSVSREKKERFSLILESASTNQTSMYLCASSYRAEIETQYFGPGTRLLVL.

At least ten counts were recorded for this clonotype. V usage is TRBV12-3 or TRBV12-4 and J usage is TRBJ2-1; D possibly corresponds to TRBD2 (6 bases). The CDR3 extends over 15 amino acids. Between the trimmed V and J ends, which lost 7 bases and 4 bases, there was a span of 17 bases. CDR3 loop: CASTLGQGLYNEQFF. CDR3 coding DNA: TGTGCCAGCACCCTAGGGCAGGGACTTTACAATGAGCAGTTCTTC.

The chain combines TRBV4-3 with TRBJ1-1, with D tentatively TRBD1 (5 bases). Germline CDR1 is LGHNA and CDR2 is YSLEER. The CDR3 contains 18 residues. Trimming left V 0 bases short and J 0 bases short, with 17 bases between. The CDR3 sequence is CASSQDYGTWGMNTEAFF. CDR3 nucleotides: TGCGCCAGCAGCCAAGATTACGGGACGTGGGGGATGAACACTGAAGCTTTCTTT.

This clonotype was counted at least ten times. The chain's CDR3 is CASSPLAGEYGYTF. DNA of the CDR3: TGTGCCAGCAGCCCCCTCGCAGGGGAGTATGGCTACACCTTC. The gene calls are TRBV7-8 and TRBJ1-2; D is possibly TRBD1 (6 bases). The CDR3 totals 14 residues. Trimming stripped 5 bases from V and 5 bases from J, with 15 bases between. Germline CDR1 is SGHVS and CDR2 is FQNEAQ.